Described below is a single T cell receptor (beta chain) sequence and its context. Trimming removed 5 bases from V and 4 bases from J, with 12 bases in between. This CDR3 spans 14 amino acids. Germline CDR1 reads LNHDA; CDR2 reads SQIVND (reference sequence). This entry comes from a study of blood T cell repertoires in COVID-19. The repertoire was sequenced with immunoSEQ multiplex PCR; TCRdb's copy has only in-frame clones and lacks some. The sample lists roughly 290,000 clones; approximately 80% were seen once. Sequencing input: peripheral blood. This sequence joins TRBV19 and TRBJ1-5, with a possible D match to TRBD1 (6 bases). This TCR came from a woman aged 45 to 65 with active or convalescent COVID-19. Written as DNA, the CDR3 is TGTGCCAGTAGTGAGCAGGGGTTAAATCAGCCCCAGCATTTT. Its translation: CASSEQGLNQPQHF.